This note documents a single TCR beta chain sequence. Its matching antigen is unknown. The sample comes from a study of T cells in localized non-small cell lung cancer. The study's findings and limits: Only one tumor region went through sequencing, so heterogeneity may still be there. Longer overall survival was associated with a higher density of T cells in the blood. A median of roughly 52 of the top 100 tumor clones appeared in adjacent lung, which was paired and uninvolved.

Data came from immunoSEQ multiplex PCR; TCRdb stores just in-frame clones and leaves some out. The table lists over 1,500 clones, approximately 19% of them singletons. The length of the CDR3 is 13 residues. CDR1 is SQVTM and CDR2 is ANQGSEA in the germline V gene. Trimming at V came to 6 bases and at J to 10 bases, leaving 9 bases not matched to a gene. Lacking atypia, the adjacent lung had been sampled at least 2 cm away from the tumor margin. The chain couples TRBV29-1 to TRBJ1-6; 7 nucleotides align to TRBD1. The sequencing used normal lung tissue next to the tumor, collected before any cancer treatment. The clonotype originates from a male donor aged 60 or over with stage III squamous cell lung carcinoma. CDR3 in amino acids: CSVTDRADSPLHF. Here the CDR3 DNA reads TGCAGCGTCACCGACAGGGCCGACTCACCCCTCCACTTT. Full variable domain (remainder filled in from reference TRBV29-1 and TRBJ1-6): SAVISQKPSRDICQRGTSLTIQCQVDSQVTMMFWYRQQPGQSLTLIATANQGSEATYESGFVIDKFPISRPNLTFSTLTVSNMSPEDSSIYLCSVTDRADSPLHFGNGTRLTVT.